The clone carrying this T cell receptor beta chain was found once. Its antigen is unknown. The data belong to a study of shared clonotypes between healthy human individuals. Study in general: With ages of 18 to 49, the donors were two women and a few men.

Original processing notes: Filtering differed because ImmunoSEQ produced junction-only sequences that carried no quality scores. TCRdb's copy holds only in-frame clones and misses some; the assay was immunoSEQ multiplex PCR. That table is the source of V, J and clone size, and D and trimming were worked out from the DNA. Of roughly 500,000 clones listed, 70% to 85% are singletons. Each donor was a Caucasian adult residing in Nashville, Tennessee. Notes on the study in general: An effect of sequencing depth on clonotype sharing among donors was expected.

Material: PBMCs. The receptor comes from a woman aged 40-49 years in good health. Some clones in this sample may be carry-over from other donors' samples.

Written as DNA, the CDR3 is TGTGCCAGCAGCTCTCGACAGGGACCCTACGAGCAGTACTTC. This sequence encodes CASSSRQGPYEQYF. V usage is TRBV27 and J usage is TRBJ2-7, with TRBD1 matching over 7 bases. V dropped 6 bases and J dropped 2; count of bases not matched to a gene: 7. The CDR3 has 14 residues. CDR1 is MNHEY and CDR2 is SMNVEV in the germline V gene (reference sequence).